Listed below are T cell receptor beta chains from one sample, sequenced in a study of T-cell reconstitution after alpha-beta-depleted transplantation in children. One entry per CDR3 protein results from TCRdb running MiXCR on the PCR reads. The data show some 530,000 distinct CDR3 sequences, under 15% seen once. Sequencing used PBMCs from the stem cell graft donor, obtained from the stem cell graft. Every receptor here comes from a human donor who donated a stem cell graft to a child with combined immunodeficiency. Each CDR3 is given with its conserved first and last residue. The D gene is left open where the match is weak. Size is omitted from some rows. Given values are once, few, many or a class for expanded clones.

length	D	size	J	V	CDR3	DNA
12	TRBD2	many	TRBJ2-7	TRBV12-3/TRBV12-4	CASKRGFHEQYF	TGTGCCAGCAAGCGGGGGTTCCACGAGCAGTACTTC
14	TRBD1	-	TRBJ1-2	TRBV12-3/TRBV12-4	CASSFNRDSDGYTF	TGTGCCAGCAGCTTTAACCGGGACAGTGATGGCTACACCTTC
11	-	few	TRBJ2-7	TRBV10-3	CAISESVEQYF	TGTGCCATCAGTGAGTCCGTCGAGCAGTACTTC
15	-	-	TRBJ2-6	TRBV9	CASSLRKAGANVLTF	TGTGCCAGCAGCCTAAGGAAGGCTGGGGCCAACGTCCTGACTTTC
15	-	-	TRBJ2-5	TRBV5-5	CASSLEGGPQETQYF	TGTGCCAGCAGCTTGGAGGGGGGCCCCCAAGAGACCCAGTACTTC
15	-	-	TRBJ1-3	TRBV27	CASSPTGYSGNTIYF	TGTGCCAGCAGTCCGACAGGTTACTCTGGAAACACCATATATTTT
14	-	many	TRBJ2-7	TRBV6-1	CASRTRGIPYEQYF	TGTGCCAGCCGGACCAGGGGTATCCCCTACGAGCAGTACTTC
15	-	many	TRBJ2-5	TRBV12-3/TRBV12-4	CASRRDLSLQETQYF	TGTGCCAGCAGGAGGGACCTATCCCTACAAGAGACCCAGTACTTC
14	-	-	TRBJ2-5	TRBV10-3	CAISGTAGWETQYF	TGTGCCATCAGCGGGACCGCTGGGTGGGAGACCCAGTACTTC
15	-	many	TRBJ2-1	TRBV6-4	CASSDSGGAYNEQFF	TGTGCCAGCAGTGACTCGGGGGGAGCCTACAATGAGCAGTTCTTC
15	TRBD2	many	TRBJ2-1	TRBV27	CASSLVAGGINEQFF	TGTGCCAGCAGTTTAGTAGCGGGAGGAATCAATGAGCAGTTCTTC
18	-	many	TRBJ2-3	TRBV10-3	CAISESPLRDGRTDTQYF	TGTGCCATCAGTGAGTCGCCTCTCAGGGATGGTCGCACAGATACGCAGTATTTT
14	-	-	TRBJ1-1	TRBV12-3/TRBV12-4	CASSLTGIGTEAFF	TGTGCCAGCAGTCTAACAGGTATTGGCACTGAAGCTTTCTTT
13	-	few	TRBJ2-1	TRBV24-1	CATARTTRNEQFF	TGTGCCACCGCCCGAACGACTAGAAATGAGCAGTTCTTC
13	-	few	TRBJ2-7	TRBV29-1	CSVERLPSYEQYF	TGCAGCGTTGAAAGACTCCCCTCCTACGAGCAGTATTTC
15	-	few	TRBJ2-1	TRBV7-6	CASSLLVARLDEQFF	TGTGCCAGCAGCTTACTTGTCGCACGTCTCGATGAGCAGTTCTTC
15	-	many	TRBJ2-3	TRBV10-3	CAISGGGGGPDTQYF	TGTGCCATCAGTGGAGGAGGGGGGGGCCCAGATACGCAGTATTTT
16	-	many	TRBJ2-2	TRBV5-4	CASSLDLGADTGELFF	TGTGCCAGCAGCTTGGACCTAGGGGCGGACACCGGGGAGCTGTTTTTT
15	-	-	TRBJ2-5	TRBV6-1	CASSETPLYQETQYF	TGTGCCAGCAGTGAGACTCCTCTGTACCAAGAGACCCAGTACTTC
16	TRBD1	few	TRBJ2-3	TRBV7-3	CASSPYMGQVTDTQYF	TGTGCCAGCAGCCCATATATGGGACAGGTCACGGATACGCAGTATTTT
15	TRBD1	few	TRBJ2-3	TRBV2	CASSLRDRGQGTQYF	TGTGCCAGCAGTCTTCGGGACAGGGGGCAGGGAACGCAGTATTTT
12	-	many	TRBJ2-1	TRBV5-6	CASSWLANEQFF	TGTGCCAGCAGCTGGCTAGCGAATGAGCAGTTCTTC
15	TRBD1	few	TRBJ2-2	TRBV5-1	CASSHTTGDTGELFF	TGCGCCAGCAGCCACACTACAGGGGACACCGGGGAGCTGTTTTTT
13	-	few	TRBJ2-5	TRBV24-1	CATSDSPWQTQYF	TGTGCCACCAGTGACAGTCCCTGGCAGACCCAGTACTTC
16	-	-	TRBJ2-3	TRBV24-1	CATSDFGLPSTDTQYF	TGTGCCACCAGTGATTTTGGACTCCCCAGCACAGATACGCAGTATTTT
14	TRBD1	many	TRBJ2-5	TRBV28	CASSQTGGEETQYF	TGTGCCAGCAGTCAAACAGGGGGCGAGGAGACCCAGTACTTC
13	-	few	TRBJ1-4	TRBV20-1	CSLVDATNEKLFF	TGCAGTTTAGTGGACGCAACTAATGAAAAACTGTTTTTT
13	-	few	TRBJ2-2	TRBV3-1	CASSQDYRRELFF	TGTGCCAGCAGCCAAGATTATCGGAGGGAGCTGTTTTTT
15	-	-	TRBJ2-3	TRBV12-3/TRBV12-4	CASSFGGPGTDTQYF	TGTGCCAGCAGTTTCGGGGGGCCGGGCACAGATACGCAGTATTTT
16	TRBD1	few	TRBJ2-7	TRBV4-3	CASSQAMGQGYHEQYF	TGCGCCAGCAGCCAGGCCATGGGACAGGGATATCACGAGCAGTACTTC
14	-	-	TRBJ2-3	TRBV24-1	CATSDLGLTDTQYF	TGTGCCACCAGTGATTTAGGTTTAACAGATACGCAGTATTTT
15	TRBD1	many	TRBJ2-7	TRBV6-5	CASSWPTGDAYEQYF	TGTGCCAGCAGTTGGCCGACAGGGGATGCCTACGAGCAGTACTTC
15	-	many	TRBJ2-7	TRBV25-1	CASSSPDRYPYEQYF	TGTGCCAGCAGTAGCCCTGACAGGTACCCCTACGAGCAGTACTTC
16	TRBD2	few	TRBJ2-4	TRBV6-1	CASSKGTSVDRSIQYF	TGTGCCAGCAGTAAAGGGACTAGCGTCGATCGGTCTATTCAGTACTTC
14	-	few	TRBJ1-1	TRBV5-1	CASSLVGRVTEAFF	TGCGCCAGCAGCTTGGTCGGCAGGGTGACTGAAGCTTTCTTT
15	-	-	TRBJ2-2	TRBV7-8	CASSLPVGGHGELFF	TGTGCCAGCAGCCTCCCGGTGGGGGGGCACGGGGAGCTGTTTTTT
19	TRBD2	many	TRBJ2-1	TRBV12-3/TRBV12-4	CASSLLGLAGSSSYNEQFF	TGTGCCAGCAGTTTACTTGGACTAGCGGGAAGCAGCTCCTACAATGAGCAGTTCTTC
16	TRBD1	few	TRBJ2-3	TRBV4-3	CASSQEGRGLTDTQYF	TGCGCCAGCAGCCAAGAAGGCAGGGGGTTGACAGATACGCAGTATTTT
18	TRBD1	few	TRBJ2-7	TRBV6-5	CASSYSAAGTGMPYEQYF	TGTGCCAGCAGTTACTCTGCCGCCGGGACAGGGATGCCCTACGAGCAGTACTTC
18	TRBD2	many	TRBJ2-3	TRBV9	CASSLGVAGKANPDTQYF	TGTGCCAGCAGCCTAGGAGTAGCGGGGAAGGCCAATCCCGATACGCAGTATTTT
12	-	few	TRBJ2-7	TRBV12-3/TRBV12-4	CASSQGTYEQYF	TGTGCCAGCAGCCAGGGGACCTACGAGCAGTACTTC
14	-	many	TRBJ2-3	TRBV5-1	CASSLEGSTDTQYF	TGTGCCAGCAGCTTGGAAGGGAGCACAGATACGCAGTATTTT
16	TRBD2	few	TRBJ2-1	TRBV7-2	CASSFGGAPVYNEQFF	TGTGCCAGCAGCTTCGGGGGGGCCCCTGTCTACAATGAGCAGTTCTTC
12	-	-	TRBJ2-7	TRBV4-1	CASSQEDYEQYF	TGCGCCAGCAGCCAGGAAGACTACGAGCAGTACTTC
18	TRBD2	-	TRBJ2-3	TRBV7-8	CASSPPGLLDSSTDTQYF	TGTGCCAGCAGCCCCCCGGGACTATTGGATTCTAGCACAGATACGCAGTATTTT